These 13 T cell receptor beta chains came from one sample sequenced in a study of blood T cell repertoires in COVID-19. Sequenced by immunoSEQ multiplex PCR; TCRdb stores in-frame clones only, minus some. This table has 55,000 to 75,000 clones, about 80% appearing once. What was sequenced was peripheral blood. The receptors were gathered from an elderly man with active or convalescent COVID-19.

As DNA, the CDR3 is TGTGCCAGCAGTTTGACAGACACTGAAGCTTTCTTT. Its translation is CASSLTDTEAFF. The chain joins TRBV12-3 or TRBV12-4 to TRBJ1-1; weak D call: TRBD1 (5 bases). Trimming cost V 3 bases and J 3 bases, with 5 bases left between them. This CDR3 has 12 residues.

This clone was found a few times. The chain uses TRBV24-1 and TRBJ2-6, with D maybe TRBD1 (6 bases). Germline lookup yields CDR1 KGHDR and CDR2 SFDVKD. With 4 bases removed from V and 13 bases from J, the gap between germline ends came to 10 bases. This CDR3 contains 12 residues. The CDR3 DNA sequence: TGTGCCACCAGTGAGGGGGCGAGGGTCCTGACTTTC. It encodes CATSEGARVLTF.

The chain employs TRBV5-4 and TRBJ2-7; TRBD1 matches at 11 bases. With 4 bases clipped from V and 2 bases from J, the junction kept 5 bases outside the gene matches. Germline lookup yields CDR1 SGHNT and CDR2 YYREEE (reference sequence). This CDR3 has 15 amino acids. CDR3 in amino acids: CASSPGGQGAYEQYF. CDR3 bases: TGTGCCAGCAGCCCGGGGGGACAGGGGGCCTACGAGCAGTACTTC.

The chain employs TRBV7-9 and TRBJ1-2; D unresolved. V gave up 1 base and J gave up 2 bases, with 8 bases separating them. The CDR3 spans 14 residues. Germline V gene sequence: CDR1 SEHNR, CDR2 FQNEAQ (reference sequence). The CDR3 region has the DNA TGTGCCAGCAGCTTAGAGGAGAGAAACTATGGCTACACCTTC. Translating it yields CASSLEERNYGYTF. Full variable domain (outside the CDR3, taken from reference TRBV7-9 and TRBJ1-2): DTGVSQNPRHKITKRGQNVTFRCDPISEHNRLYWYRQTLGQGPEFLTYFQNEAQLEKSRLLSDRFSAERPKGSFSTLEIQRTEQGDSAMYLCASSLEERNYGYTFGSGTRLTVV.

CDR3 residues: CASSQVYSATNEKLFF. CDR3 nucleotide sequence: TGCGCCAGCAGCCAGGTCTACAGTGCAACTAATGAAAAACTGTTTTTT. This chain joins TRBV5-1 and TRBJ1-4; D is ambiguous. The CDR3 runs 16 residues. CDR1 and CDR2 from the germline V gene are SGHRS and YFSETQ. The V end lost 4 bases, the J end lost 0 bases, and 13 bases lay between the germline ends.

The chain employs TRBV7-6 and TRBJ2-3; D possibly corresponds to TRBD2 (6 bases). The CDR3 totals 15 residues. The germline V and J ends were trimmed by 3 bases and 1 base, with 11 bases remaining between them. The germline CDR1 and CDR2 sequences are SGHVS and FNYEAQ. DNA for the CDR3: TGTGCCAGCAGCTTGGGCGGGATCCGCACAGATACGCAGTATTTT. It specifies CASSLGGIRTDTQYF.

This clone was counted only a few times. As DNA, the CDR3 is TGCAGTGCTAGTACCGGCGGCTCGCGGGGCTACACCTTC. It yields the protein CSASTGGSRGYTF. This chain joins TRBV20-1 and TRBJ1-2; D not certain. V lost 3 bases, J lost 8 bases, and 16 bases lay in between. Germline V lookup: CDR1 DFQATT, CDR2 SNEGSKA (reference sequence). The CDR3 has 13 residues.

This rearrangement joins TRBV14 to TRBJ1-2, with 8 positions matching TRBD1. The CDR3 runs 14 residues. The germline V gene encodes CDR1 SGHDN and CDR2 FVKESK. J lost 4 bases, V lost 5 bases, and 6 bases had no gene match. CDR3 DNA: TGTGCCAGCAGCACCGGGACAGGTCGCTATGGCTACACCTTC. It specifies CASSTGTGRYGYTF. Drawing the rest from reference TRBV14 and TRBJ1-2, the complete variable domain is EAGVTQFPSHSVIEKGQTVTLRCDPISGHDNLYWYRRVMGKEIKFLLHFVKESKQDESGMPNNRFLAERTGGTYSTLKVQPAELEDSGVYFCASSTGTGRYGYTFGSGTRLTVV.

The gene calls are TRBV5-4 and TRBJ1-6; 7 bases match TRBD1. V lost 3 bases and J lost 7; bases outside the gene matches: 10. This CDR3 is 16 amino acids long. CDR1 and CDR2 from the germline V gene are SGHNT and YYREEE (reference sequence). DNA of the CDR3: TGTGCCAGCAGCTCGGGCCAGACAGGGATGAATTCACCCCTCCACTTT. This gives the protein CASSSGQTGMNSPLHF.

For this clone: Distinct nucleotide sequences in the sample also encode this CDR3. The genes are TRBV6-5 and TRBJ2-5; weak D call: TRBD1 (6 bases). The CDR3 has 14 residues. Deletions cut 6 bases from V and 2 bases from J, with 13 bases between. Germline-derived CDR1 and CDR2 are MNHEY and SVGAGI. In DNA, the CDR3 is TGTGCCAGCAGGAGGGGAGACAGGCAAGAGACCCAGTACTTC. Its translation: CASRRGDRQETQYF.

The V gene is TRBV5-1, the J gene TRBJ2-3; possible D gene TRBD2, 5 bases. Deletions cut 2 bases from V and 6 bases from J, with 19 bases between. Germline V gene lookup returns CDR1 SGHRS and CDR2 YFSETQ. This CDR3 has 16 amino acids. CDR3 in DNA: TGCGCCAGCAGCTTCGTGCAGCGGAAGGGTTTGGATACGCAGTATTTT. Amino acids: CASSFVQRKGLDTQYF.

The chain combines TRBV10-3 with TRBJ1-6; D remains ambiguous. Trimming pared 7 bases from V and 7 bases from J, leaving 14 bases between. In germline, CDR1 is ENHRY, CDR2 SYGVKD. This CDR3 comprises 14 residues. CDR3 bases: TGTGCCATCACCGCGGGCCTCGAAAATTCACCCCTCCACTTT. Its translation is CAITAGLENSPLHF.

This clone was counted a few times. The chain has TRBV12-3 or TRBV12-4 and TRBJ1-3; D not resolved. Between the trimmed V and J ends, which lost 2 bases and 8 bases, there was a span of 4 bases. CDR3 size: 11 residues. In DNA form, the CDR3 reads TGTGCCAGCAGTTTATCAGACACCATATATTTT. This sequence encodes CASSLSDTIYF.